The 22 T cell receptor beta chains listed next were all sequenced from one sample in a study of cytomegalovirus exposure and HLA in healthy donors. Vbeta (60) and Jbeta (13) primers were used in the PCR. TCRdb keeps only in-frame clones here, not all; method: immunoSEQ multiplex PCR. This repertoire shows approximately 270,000 clones, approximately 80% found once; its top ten account for about 0.3%. Sequencing was carried out using PBMCs. The receptors stem from a girl aged 2-10 years in good health and CMV-seronegative.

V and J are TRBV30 and TRBJ2-7, with 8 bases identical to TRBD2. The junction had 6 bases not matched to a gene; V was cut back by 2 bases and J by 3 bases. From germline, CDR1 is GTSNPN and CDR2 SVGIG (reference sequence). The CDR3 sequence is 14 residues long. The CDR3 sequence: CAWSLVAGYYEQYF. CDR3 sequence (DNA): TGTGCCTGGAGTCTAGTAGCGGGGTACTACGAGCAGTACTTC.

The J gene is TRBJ1-2, the V gene TRBV19; 7 bases align to TRBD1. The CDR3 runs to 14 residues. Germline V gene data show CDR1 as LNHDA and CDR2 as SQIVND (reference sequence). The V segment lost 5 bases and the J segment 4 bases; nucleotides outside the gene matches: 7. CDR3 sequence: CASSYPGQTYGYTF. CDR3 nucleotides: TGTGCCAGTAGTTATCCGGGACAGACCTATGGCTACACCTTC.

This clone was seen just once. The chain combines TRBV5-1 with TRBJ2-6; 10 bases map to TRBD1. Unmatched junction bases numbered 10, after V lost 2 bases and J lost 2 bases. The CDR3 sequence is 19 residues long. CDR1 and CDR2 (germline): SGHRS, YFSETQ. The CDR3 region has the DNA TGCGCCAGCAGCTTCTTGACAGGGGGCGGCGTAGCTGGGGCCAACGTCCTGACTTTC. Amino acids: CASSFLTGGGVAGANVLTF.

This clone turned up a few times. This chain links TRBV13 with TRBJ1-1, with D hard to call. The CDR3 consists of 14 residues. Per the germline V gene, CDR1 is PRHDT and CDR2 is FYEKMQ (reference sequence). The V and J ends lost 5 bases and 5 bases respectively, with 15 bases between them. Here the CDR3 reads CASSPLRRVTEAFF. CDR3 nucleotides: TGTGCCAGCAGCCCCCTAAGGAGGGTAACTGAAGCTTTCTTT.

This chain uses TRBV4-1 with TRBJ1-2; TRBD1 aligns across 11 bases. The CDR3 extends over 18 amino acids. Germline lookup yields CDR1 MGHRA and CDR2 YSYEKL. V shed 5 bases, J shed 2 bases, and the junction held 13 bases outside the gene matches. The CDR3 reads CASSGQRTGGGGNYGYTF. Here the CDR3 DNA reads TGCGCCAGCAGCGGACAAAGGACAGGGGGCGGAGGAAACTATGGCTACACCTTC.

This clone turned up a few times. The chain has TRBV5-8 and TRBJ2-5, with TRBD2 as a possible D gene (5 bases). Looked up from germline, CDR1 is SGHTS and CDR2 is YDEGEE. With 0 bases removed from V and 2 bases from J, the gap between germline ends came to 14 bases. This CDR3 region has 16 residues. The CDR3 region has the DNA TGTGCCAGCAGCTTGGTGGGCAGGAGGAATCAAGAGACCCAGTACTTC. It is translated as CASSLVGRRNQETQYF.

V is TRBV30 and J is TRBJ1-5; maybe TRBD1 (6 bases). Trimming removed 5 bases at V and 7 bases at J, with 21 bases between. The germline CDR1 and CDR2 sequences are GTSNPN and SVGIG (reference sequence). The length of the CDR3 is 15 residues. In DNA, the CDR3 is TGTGCCTGGTCCCCCGGGACACGGTGGCGGCAGCCCCAGCATTTT. It codes for CAWSPGTRWRQPQHF.

This chain joins TRBV6-1 and TRBJ2-7; D uncertain. The CDR3 runs to 13 residues. The V and J ends lost 5 bases and 0 bases respectively, with 8 bases between them. Germline CDR1 MNHNS, CDR2 SASEGT. CDR3 amino acids: CASSPFSSYEQYF. CDR3 DNA sequence: TGTGCCAGCAGTCCCTTTAGCTCCTACGAGCAGTACTTC.

This rearrangement joins TRBV6-1 to TRBJ2-5; TRBD2 aligns across 14 bases. This CDR3 spans 19 amino acids. Trimming at V came to 4 bases and at J to 0 bases, leaving 10 bases not matched to a gene. Germline CDR1 is MNHNS and CDR2 is SASEGT. The CDR3 bases are TGTGCCAGCAGTGCCCTGACTAGCGGGGGGGCGGGGTACCAAGAGACCCAGTACTTC. Its translation is CASSALTSGGAGYQETQYF.

This clone appeared once. The rearrangement uses TRBV5-5 and TRBJ2-7; tentatively, D is TRBD1 (6 bases). Between the trimmed V and J ends, which lost 2 bases and 1 base, there was a span of 19 bases. This CDR3 has 17 residues. In germline, CDR1 is SGHKS, CDR2 YYEKEE (reference sequence). The CDR3 DNA reads as TGTGCCAGCAGCTTTGGGGGCGGCAGCAAAATTTCCTACGAGCAGTACTTC. The encoded protein is CASSFGGGSKISYEQYF. The entire variable domain, with the rest obtained from reference TRBV5-5 and TRBJ2-7, is as follows: DAGVTQSPTHLIKTRGQQVTLRCSPISGHKSVSWYQQVLGQGPQFIFQYYEKEERGRGNFPDRFSARQFPNYSSELNVNALLLGDSALYLCASSFGGGSKISYEQYFGPGTRLTVT.

The sample holds a few counts of this clone. For the CDR3, the DNA is TGCAGCGTCCCCCTCGGGGGACTAGCGCCGCCGGATACGCAGTATTTT. Translating it yields CSVPLGGLAPPDTQYF. This chain links TRBV29-1 with TRBJ2-3, with 10 bases aligning to TRBD2. With V trimmed by 6 bases and J by 6 bases, 15 bases remained unmatched. CDR1 SQVTM and CDR2 ANQGSEA come from the germline V gene. This CDR3 is 16 amino acids long.

The chain carries TRBV9 and TRBJ1-6; TRBD1 aligns across 9 bases. The junction had 6 bases not matched to a gene; V was cut back by 0 bases and J by 8 bases. Germline CDR1 reads SGDLS; CDR2 reads YYNGEE. This CDR3 is built from 16 residues. In DNA, the CDR3 is TGTGCCAGCAGCGTAGCCCTCCGACAGGGGGATTCACCCCTCCACTTT. Protein sequence: CASSVALRQGDSPLHF.

The V gene is TRBV2, the J gene TRBJ1-3, with TRBD1 identical over 7 bases. The length of the CDR3 is 14 residues. Per the germline V gene, CDR1 is SNHLY and CDR2 is FYNNEI. Trimming cost V 8 bases and J 0 bases; bases outside gene matches: 4. CDR3 DNA: TGTGCCAGCGGGACAGAGAGCTCTGGAAACACCATATATTTT. It is translated as CASGTESSGNTIYF. Based on the CDR3 plus reference TRBV2 and TRBJ1-3, the full variable domain is EPEVTQTPSHQVTQMGQEVILRCVPISNHLYFYWYRQILGQKVEFLVSFYNNEISEKSEIFDDQFSVERPDGSNFTLKIRSTKLEDSAMYFCASGTESSGNTIYFGEGSWLTVV.

The chain recombines TRBV2 with TRBJ2-1; D may be TRBD2 (6 bases). Germline CDR1 reads SNHLY; CDR2 reads FYNNEI. The CDR3 runs 13 residues. Trimming pared 11 bases from V and 2 bases from J, leaving 13 bases between. The CDR3, as DNA: TGTGCCGTACCTAGCGACACCTACAATGAGCAGTTCTTC. This encodes CAVPSDTYNEQFF.

The rearrangement joins TRBV19 to TRBJ2-7; 12 positions match TRBD2. Germline V gene data show CDR1 as LNHDA and CDR2 as SQIVND (reference sequence). Trimming cost V 10 bases and J 6 bases; bases outside gene matches: 13. The CDR3 sequence is 15 residues long. The CDR3 DNA follows: TGTGCCACAAAAGCCCTAGCGGGAGGGTTCGGCGAGCAGTACTTC. Its translation: CATKALAGGFGEQYF.

The chain links TRBV5-1 to TRBJ1-6; D might be TRBD1 (6 bases). V was shortened by 0 bases and J by 8 bases, with 18 bases between the two germline ends. Germline loops: CDR1 SGHRS, CDR2 YFSETQ. This CDR3 has 17 amino acids. The CDR3 DNA follows: TGCGCCAGCAGCTTGGCCCAGGGCAGGGGCGCAGATTCACCCCTCCACTTT. Residues: CASSLAQGRGADSPLHF.

V is TRBV19 and J is TRBJ1-4; 7 nucleotides align to TRBD1. After removal of 9 bases from V and 5 bases from J, the junction contained 12 bases not matched to a gene. The CDR3 runs 15 residues. Germline V CDR1 and CDR2: LNHDA, SQIVND (reference sequence). For the CDR3, the DNA is TGTGCCAGCAACTCGGGGGACAGAACCAATGAAAAACTGTTTTTT. Its protein product is CASNSGDRTNEKLFF.

The chain is built from TRBV4-1 and TRBJ2-7, with D tentatively TRBD1 (6 bases). Germline CDR1 reads MGHRA; CDR2 reads YSYEKL. Between the trimmed V and J ends, which lost 2 bases and 3 bases, there was a span of 8 bases. The CDR3 spans 13 residues. CDR3 in amino acids: CASSQTGFYEQYF. The CDR3 DNA reads as TGCGCCAGCAGCCAAACAGGGTTCTACGAGCAGTACTTC.

A single count supports this clone. The rearrangement uses TRBV5-4 and TRBJ2-7; 8 nucleotides line up with TRBD2. Germline assignment: CDR1 SGHNT and CDR2 YYREEE (reference sequence). V was clipped by 4 bases and J by 3 bases; unmatched bases: 6. This CDR3 comprises 14 residues. This CDR3 is CASSGGTSNYEQYF. The CDR3 nucleotides read TGTGCCAGCAGCGGCGGGACTAGTAACTACGAGCAGTACTTC.

The chain employs TRBV9 and TRBJ2-3, with a weak D call TRBD1 (5 bases). From germline, CDR1 is SGDLS and CDR2 YYNGEE. This CDR3 region has 14 residues. The V end was cut by 0 bases, the J end by 3 bases, with 8 bases between. This chain's CDR3 is CASSVEGWTDTQYF. CDR3 nucleotides: TGTGCCAGCAGCGTAGAGGGGTGGACAGATACGCAGTATTTT.

The J gene is TRBJ2-7, the V gene TRBV5-8; D call uncertain. CDR3 length: 13 residues. The V end was cut by 4 bases, the J end by 0 bases, with 8 bases between. CDR1 is SGHTS, CDR2 YDEGEE, per germline. CDR3 protein: CASSPAYSYEQYF. The CDR3 nucleotides read TGTGCCAGCAGCCCCGCGTACTCCTACGAGCAGTACTTC.

The chain couples TRBV6-6 to TRBJ2-1; no reliable D call. There are 12 residues in the CDR3. The ends were cut back, 3 bases at V and 5 bases at J, with 5 bases in the middle. The germline V gene has CDR1 MNHNY and CDR2 SVGAGI (reference sequence). CDR3 in amino acids: CASSYSNNEQFF. The CDR3 DNA reads as TGTGCCAGCAGTTATAGCAACAATGAGCAGTTCTTC.